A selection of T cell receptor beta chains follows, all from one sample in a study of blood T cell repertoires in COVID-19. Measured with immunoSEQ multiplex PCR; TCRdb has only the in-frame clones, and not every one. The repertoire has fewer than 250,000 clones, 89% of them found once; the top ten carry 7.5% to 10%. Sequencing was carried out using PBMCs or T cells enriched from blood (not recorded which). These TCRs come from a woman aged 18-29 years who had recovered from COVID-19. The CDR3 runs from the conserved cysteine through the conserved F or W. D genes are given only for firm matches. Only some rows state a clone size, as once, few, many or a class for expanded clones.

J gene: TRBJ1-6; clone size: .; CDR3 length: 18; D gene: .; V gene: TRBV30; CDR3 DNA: TGTGCCTGGAGTGTACGGGCGGGGAAATGGTCCTATAATTCACCCCTCCACTTT; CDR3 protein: CAWSVRAGKWSYNSPLHF
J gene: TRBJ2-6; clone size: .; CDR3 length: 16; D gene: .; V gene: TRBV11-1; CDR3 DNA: TGTGCCAGCGTCCAGGGGGGACGCTCTGGGGCCAACGTCCTGACTTTC; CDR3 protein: CASVQGGRSGANVLTF
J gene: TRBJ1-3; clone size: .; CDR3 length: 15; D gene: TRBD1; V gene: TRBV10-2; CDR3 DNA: TGCGCCAGCAGTAACAGGGGGCTCGCTGGAAACACCATATATTTT; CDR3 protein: CASSNRGLAGNTIYF
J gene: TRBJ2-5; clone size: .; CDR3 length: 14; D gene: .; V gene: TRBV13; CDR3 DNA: TGTGCCAGCAGCTTAATCTCGGGAGAAGAGACCCAGTACTTC; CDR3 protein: CASSLISGEETQYF
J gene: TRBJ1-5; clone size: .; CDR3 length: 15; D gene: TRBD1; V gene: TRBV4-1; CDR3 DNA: TGCGCCAGCAGCCAAGCCAGGGGGAGCAATCAGCCCCAGCATTTT; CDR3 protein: CASSQARGSNQPQHF
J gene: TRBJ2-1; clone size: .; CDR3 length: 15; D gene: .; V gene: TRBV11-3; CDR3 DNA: TGTGCCAGCAGCCCCAGACAGGAAAGATACAATGAGCAGTTCTTC; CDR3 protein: CASSPRQERYNEQFF
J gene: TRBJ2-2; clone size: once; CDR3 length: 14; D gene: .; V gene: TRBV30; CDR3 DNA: TGTGCCTCACAACAATTGAGGGAGGCCGGGGAGCTGTTTTTT; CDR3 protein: CASQQLREAGELFF
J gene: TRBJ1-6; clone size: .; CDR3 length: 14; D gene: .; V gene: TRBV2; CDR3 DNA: TGTGCCAGCAATGCTAGGCAGGGTCCTTCACCCCTCCACTTT; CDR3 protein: CASNARQGPSPLHF
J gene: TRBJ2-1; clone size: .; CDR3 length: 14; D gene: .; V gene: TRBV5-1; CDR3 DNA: TGCGCCAGCAGCGCGGCGGTCGCCTACAATGAGCAGTTCTTC; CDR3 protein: CASSAAVAYNEQFF
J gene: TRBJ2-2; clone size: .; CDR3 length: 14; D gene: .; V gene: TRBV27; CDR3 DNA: TGTGCCAGCAGTCTATCCCTGAACACCGGGGAGCTGTTTTTT; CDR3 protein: CASSLSLNTGELFF
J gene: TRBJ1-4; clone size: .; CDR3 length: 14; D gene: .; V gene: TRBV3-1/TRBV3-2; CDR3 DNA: TGTGCCAGCAGGCGGGATCTCGGAGGGGAAAAACTGTTTTTT; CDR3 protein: CASRRDLGGEKLFF
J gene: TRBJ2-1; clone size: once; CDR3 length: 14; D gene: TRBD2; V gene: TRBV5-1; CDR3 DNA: TGCGCCAGCAGCGAGCGGGGGGGTTACAATGAGCAGTTCTTC; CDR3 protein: CASSERGGYNEQFF
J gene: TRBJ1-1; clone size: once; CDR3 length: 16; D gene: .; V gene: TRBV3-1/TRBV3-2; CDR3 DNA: TGTGCCAGCAGCCAAGATGGAAGGGGCTTGAACACTGAAGCTTTCTTT; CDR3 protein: CASSQDGRGLNTEAFF
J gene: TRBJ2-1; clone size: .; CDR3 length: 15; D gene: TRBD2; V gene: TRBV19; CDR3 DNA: TGTGCCAGTAGTCACGGTGGTAGCGGGGGAGGCGAGCAGTTCTTC; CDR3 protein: CASSHGGSGGGEQFF
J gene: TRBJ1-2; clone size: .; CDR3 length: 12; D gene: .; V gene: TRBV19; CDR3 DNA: TGTGCCAGTTCAGGAATTGTGGCGGGCTACACCTTC; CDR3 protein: CASSGIVAGYTF
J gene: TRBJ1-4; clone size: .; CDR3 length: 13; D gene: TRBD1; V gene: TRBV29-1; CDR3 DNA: TGCAGCGTGGCCCCAGGGGGAAGAGAAAAACTGTTTTTT; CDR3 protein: CSVAPGGREKLFF
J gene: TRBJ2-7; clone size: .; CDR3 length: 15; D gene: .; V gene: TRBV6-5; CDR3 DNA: TGTGCCAGCAGGTTCCGAGGACGGGGGATTTACGAGCAGTACTTC; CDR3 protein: CASRFRGRGIYEQYF
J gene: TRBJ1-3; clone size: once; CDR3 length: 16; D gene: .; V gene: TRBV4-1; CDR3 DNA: TGCGCCAGCAGCCAAGTTCCTCCCGGCTCTGGAAACACCATATATTTT; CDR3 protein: CASSQVPPGSGNTIYF
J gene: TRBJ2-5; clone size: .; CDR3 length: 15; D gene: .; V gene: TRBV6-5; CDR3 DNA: TGTGCCAGCAGTTACTCAGAGCGGCGGGGAGAGACCCAGTACTTC; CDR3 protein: CASSYSERRGETQYF
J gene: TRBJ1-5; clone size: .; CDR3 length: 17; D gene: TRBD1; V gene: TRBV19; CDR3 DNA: TGTGCCAGTAGTATAGCCAACAGGGGTTTGGTTGGGCAGCCCCAGCATTTT; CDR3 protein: CASSIANRGLVGQPQHF
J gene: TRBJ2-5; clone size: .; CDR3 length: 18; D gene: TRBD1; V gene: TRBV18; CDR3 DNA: TGTGCCAGCTCACCACCCCATTACGGACAGGGAGATAAAGAGACCCAGTACTTC; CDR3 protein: CASSPPHYGQGDKETQYF
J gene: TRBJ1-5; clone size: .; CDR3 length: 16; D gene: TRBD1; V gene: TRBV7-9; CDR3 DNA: TGTGCCAGCAGCCTGGGGACAGGGGACCTCAATCAGCCCCAGCATTTT; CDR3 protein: CASSLGTGDLNQPQHF
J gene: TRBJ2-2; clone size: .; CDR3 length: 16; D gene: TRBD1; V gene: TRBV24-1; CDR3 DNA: TGTGCCACCAGTGATCCTGGACAGGGGGTGACCGGGGAGCTGTTTTTT; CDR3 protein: CATSDPGQGVTGELFF
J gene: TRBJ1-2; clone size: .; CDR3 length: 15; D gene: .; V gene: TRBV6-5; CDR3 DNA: TGTGCCAGCAGTTACTCGACCCGAGGAGGGAATGGCTACACCTTC; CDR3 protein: CASSYSTRGGNGYTF
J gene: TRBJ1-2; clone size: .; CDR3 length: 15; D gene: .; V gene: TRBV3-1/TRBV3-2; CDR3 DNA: TGTGCCAGCAGCCAATTGAATCAGGACTCTAGGGGCTACACCTTC; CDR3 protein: CASSQLNQDSRGYTF
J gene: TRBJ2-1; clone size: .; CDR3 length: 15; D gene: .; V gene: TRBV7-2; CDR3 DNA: TGTGCCAGCAGCTTAACCTTACTTTACTACAATGAGCAGTTCTTC; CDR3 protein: CASSLTLLYYNEQFF
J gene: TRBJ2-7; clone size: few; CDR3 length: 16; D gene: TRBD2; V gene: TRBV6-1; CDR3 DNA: TGTGCCAGCAGTGAAGACCTAGCGGGGGGCGGCTACGAGCAGTACTTC; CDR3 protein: CASSEDLAGGGYEQYF
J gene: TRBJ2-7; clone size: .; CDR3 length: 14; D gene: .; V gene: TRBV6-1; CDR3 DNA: TGTGCCAGCAGTGAACAGGGGGGCTCCTACGAGCAGTACTTC; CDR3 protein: CASSEQGGSYEQYF
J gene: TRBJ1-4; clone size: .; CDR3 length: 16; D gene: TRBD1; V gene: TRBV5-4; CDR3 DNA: TGTGCCAGCAGCTTGGGGGCAGGACAGGGTGTTGAAAAACTGTTTTTT; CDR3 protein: CASSLGAGQGVEKLFF
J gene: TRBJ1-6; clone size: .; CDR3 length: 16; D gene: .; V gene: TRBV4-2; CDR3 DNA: TGTGCCAGCAGCCAAGAGCAGACAGCAATTAATTCACCCCTCCACTTT; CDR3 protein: CASSQEQTAINSPLHF
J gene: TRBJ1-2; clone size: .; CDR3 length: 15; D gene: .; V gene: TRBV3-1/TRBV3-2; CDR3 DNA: TGTGCCAGCAGCCACCCCCTAGGCACATACTATGGCTACACCTTC; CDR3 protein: CASSHPLGTYYGYTF
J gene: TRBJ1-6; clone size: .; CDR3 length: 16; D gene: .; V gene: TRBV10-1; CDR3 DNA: TGCGCCAGCAGGGCACTGGTCCCGACATATAATTCACCCCTCCACTTT; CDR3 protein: CASRALVPTYNSPLHF
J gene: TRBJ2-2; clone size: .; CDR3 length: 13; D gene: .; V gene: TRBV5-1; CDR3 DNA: TGCGCCAGCAACCCGGACAGACACGGGGAGCTGTTTTTT; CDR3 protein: CASNPDRHGELFF
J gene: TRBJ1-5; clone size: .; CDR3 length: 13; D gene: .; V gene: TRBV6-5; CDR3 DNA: TGTGCCAGCAACAGTGTTCTCAATCAGCCCCAGCATTTT; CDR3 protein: CASNSVLNQPQHF
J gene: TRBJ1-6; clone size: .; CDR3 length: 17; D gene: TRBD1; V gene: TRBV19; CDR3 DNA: TGTGCCAGTAGTATAGATCGAGGAGGACAGGGAGGTTCACCCCTCCACTTT; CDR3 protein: CASSIDRGGQGGSPLHF
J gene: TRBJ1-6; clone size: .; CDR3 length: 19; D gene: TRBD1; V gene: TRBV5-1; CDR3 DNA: TGCGCCAGCAGCTTGGAGGGACAGGGATTCAGCTCCTATAATTCACCCCTCCACTTT; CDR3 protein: CASSLEGQGFSSYNSPLHF
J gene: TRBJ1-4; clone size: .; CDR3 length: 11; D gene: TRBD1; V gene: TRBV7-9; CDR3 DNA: TGTGCCAGCAGCTTGTTACTAGACAGGGTTTTT; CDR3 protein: CASSLLLDRVF
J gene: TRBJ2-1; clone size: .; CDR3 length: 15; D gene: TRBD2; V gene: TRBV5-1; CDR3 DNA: TGCGCCAGCAGCTTGGCTAGCGGGGAATACAATGAGCAGTTCTTC; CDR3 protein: CASSLASGEYNEQFF
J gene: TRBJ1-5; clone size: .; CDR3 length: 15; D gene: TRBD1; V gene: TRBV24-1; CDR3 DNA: TGTGCCACCAGTGACTATGGACAGGGCAATCAGCCCCAGCATTTT; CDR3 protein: CATSDYGQGNQPQHF
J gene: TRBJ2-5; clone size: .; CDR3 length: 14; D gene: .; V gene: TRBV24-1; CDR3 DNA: TGTGCCACCAGTGGGACAGACCCTAAAGAGACCCAGTACTTC; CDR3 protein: CATSGTDPKETQYF
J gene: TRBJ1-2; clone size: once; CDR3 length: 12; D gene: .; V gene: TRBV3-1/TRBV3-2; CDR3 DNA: TGTGCCAGCAGCCAAGATCGCGCTGGCTACACCTTC; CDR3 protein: CASSQDRAGYTF
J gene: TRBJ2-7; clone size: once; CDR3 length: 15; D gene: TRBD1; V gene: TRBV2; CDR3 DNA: TGTGCCAGCAGTGAACCCGACAGGGGGTTCTACGAGCAGTACTTC; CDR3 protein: CASSEPDRGFYEQYF